This note documents a single T cell receptor (beta chain) sequence. The record originates from a study of blood T cell repertoires in COVID-19. Overall study context: Specimens from acute and convalescent COVID-19 originated in the United States, Italy and Spain. PBMCs, B-cell-depleted T cells, or T cells provided the cDNA or gDNA that made up the material.

In the original analysis: How many nucleated cells were present was estimated from reference gene primer amplification. Clones were read by immunoSEQ multiplex PCR, and TCRdb kept only the in-frame ones, dropping some. That table is the source of V, J and clone size, and D and trimming were worked out from the DNA. Of roughly 290,000 clones in the sample, more than 70% are singletons; the top ten hold roughly 7.1%. CDR3 length: 16 amino acids. Germline CDR1 and CDR2: SGHKS and YYEKEE (reference sequence). Unmatched junction bases numbered 8, after V lost 1 base and J lost 5 bases. The rearrangement joins TRBV5-5 to TRBJ2-7; 11 nucleotides agree with TRBD2. Sequencing was done on a sample of peripheral blood. This TCR derives from a woman in her forties or fifties who had recovered from COVID-19. This chain's CDR3 is CASSLFTLAGVNEQYF. In DNA, the CDR3 is TGTGCCAGCAGCTTGTTTACACTAGCGGGAGTAAACGAGCAGTACTTC.